The 27 T cell receptor beta chains below come from one sample, sequenced in a study of OX40 agonist ivuxolimab in advanced cancers. Sequencing used immunoSEQ multiplex PCR; TCRdb keeps in-frame clones, though not all of them. Counted here are roughly 92,000 clones, around 87% occurring once; the ten biggest clones make up approximately 0.16%. The sample was CD4+ or CD8+ T cells sorted from blood, taken in a trial of the OX40 agonist ivuxolimab. The source is an adult with an advanced solid tumor such as melanoma, head and neck, liver or kidney cancer.

The chain combines TRBV4-1 with TRBJ2-3, with D tentatively TRBD1 (5 bases). CDR3 length equals 14 residues. CDR1 is MGHRA, CDR2 YSYEKL, per germline. Trimming cost V 3 bases and J 2 bases, with 9 bases left between them. The CDR3 loop is CASSQTDITDTQYF. The CDR3 nucleotides read TGCGCCAGCAGCCAGACGGACATCACAGATACGCAGTATTTT.

This clone was counted a single time. This chain uses TRBV15 with TRBJ1-3; D remains ambiguous. The germline V gene has CDR1 LNHNV and CDR2 YYDKDF (reference sequence). V was pared by 1 base and J by 0 bases, with 10 bases between. CDR3 length equals 16 residues. As DNA, the CDR3 is TGTGCCACCAGCAGAGGAGATGCCAACTCTGGAAACACCATATATTTT. Amino acid sequence: CATSRGDANSGNTIYF. The whole variable domain, filled in from reference TRBV15 and TRBJ1-3, reads DAMVIQNPRYQVTQFGKPVTLSCSQTLNHNVMYWYQQKSSQAPKLLFHYYDKDFNNEADTPDNFQSRRPNTSFCFLDIRSPGLGDTAMYLCATSRGDANSGNTIYFGEGSWLTVV.

The chain carries TRBV30 and TRBJ2-1, with D perhaps matching TRBD1 or TRBD2 (5 bases each). Trimming took 1 base from V and 2 from J, leaving 9 bases between them. This CDR3 has 14 residues. The germline V gene encodes CDR1 GTSNPN and CDR2 SVGIG (reference sequence). The CDR3, as DNA: TGTGCCTGGAGTGGGGACGGGCCCTACAATGAGCAGTTCTTC. Its protein product is CAWSGDGPYNEQFF.

The gene calls are TRBV7-9 and TRBJ1-6; no reliable D call. CDR3 length: 14 amino acids. The ends were cut back, 5 bases at V and 7 bases at J, with 12 bases in the middle. Germline CDR1 SEHNR, CDR2 FQNEAQ (reference sequence). CDR3 loop: CASSALSGNSPLHF. CDR3 DNA sequence: TGTGCCAGCAGCGCTCTGTCGGGCAATTCACCCCTCCACTTT. Drawing the rest from reference TRBV7-9 and TRBJ1-6, the complete variable domain is DTGVSQNPRHKITKRGQNVTFRCDPISEHNRLYWYRQTLGQGPEFLTYFQNEAQLEKSRLLSDRFSAERPKGSFSTLEIQRTEQGDSAMYLCASSALSGNSPLHFGNGTRLTVT.

This chain links TRBV7-9 with TRBJ2-3; D is perhaps TRBD2 (6 bases). The CDR3 loop spans 15 amino acids. The V gene's germline CDR1 is SEHNR and CDR2 FQNEAQ (reference sequence). Trimming took 2 bases from V and 2 from J, leaving 11 bases between them. DNA of the CDR3: TGTGCCAGCAGCTTACGCGGGATAAACACAGATACGCAGTATTTT. It encodes CASSLRGINTDTQYF.

V and J are TRBV5-1 and TRBJ2-3; D call uncertain. Per the germline V gene, CDR1 is SGHRS and CDR2 is YFSETQ. V lost 1 base, J lost 8 bases, and 11 bases lay in between. The CDR3 sequence is 13 residues long. Here the CDR3 DNA reads TGCGCCAGCAGCTTGTCTCAAGCCGTTACGCAGTATTTT. It specifies CASSLSQAVTQYF.

The chain combines TRBV12-5 with TRBJ2-5; a possible D gene is TRBD2 (5 bases). The germline V and J ends were trimmed by 1 base and 4 bases, with 10 bases remaining between them. CDR3 length: 14 residues. The V gene's germline CDR1 is LGHNT and CDR2 FRNRAP. This CDR3 is CASGLGHEGETQYF. CDR3 coding DNA: TGTGCTAGTGGTTTGGGTCACGAGGGAGAGACCCAGTACTTC.

The genes are TRBV7-3 and TRBJ2-3; D uncertain. CDR1 is SGHTA and CDR2 is FQGTGA in the germline V gene. The germline V and J ends were trimmed by 2 bases and 1 base, with 4 bases remaining between them. This CDR3 comprises 13 residues. CDR3 DNA: TGTGCCAGCAGCTTAGTGGGCACAGATACGCAGTATTTT. Translating it yields CASSLVGTDTQYF.

The V call is TRBV19, the J call TRBJ2-5, with a tentative D call TRBD2 (6 bases). CDR1 and CDR2 (germline): LNHDA, SQIVND (reference sequence). V lost 2 bases and J lost 5, with 12 bases in between. The CDR3 has 14 residues. The CDR3 DNA reads TGTGCCAGTAGTATACCGGGAGTTGCGGAGACCCAGTACTTC. Translation gives CASSIPGVAETQYF.

This clone came up once. CDR3 DNA sequence: TGTGCCAGCAGCGTAGAGGACAGCTCCTACGAGCAGTACTTC. Amino acid sequence: CASSVEDSSYEQYF. J is TRBJ2-7 and V is TRBV9; TRBD1 might be the D (6 bases). This CDR3 contains 14 residues. CDR1 and CDR2 from the germline V gene are SGDLS and YYNGEE. The V end lost 0 bases, the J end lost 0 bases, and 7 bases lay between the germline ends.

In this sample, this clone turned up once. The chain uses TRBV9 and TRBJ1-4; possibly TRBD1 for D (6 bases). CDR3 length: 18 residues. The germline V gene encodes CDR1 SGDLS and CDR2 YYNGEE. V lost 0 bases and J lost 0, with 15 bases in between. CDR3: CASSVGQVGGTTNEKLFF. The CDR3 DNA reads TGTGCCAGCAGCGTAGGACAGGTCGGGGGCACAACTAATGAAAAACTGTTTTTT.

The CDR3 protein is CASSSSRGENEQFF. CDR3 nucleotide sequence: TGTGCCAGCAGCTCCAGCCGGGGGGAGAATGAGCAGTTCTTC. The V call is TRBV5-4, the J call TRBJ2-1; 7 bases are a match to TRBD2. Germline CDR1 SGHNT, CDR2 YYREEE (reference sequence). J was trimmed by 7 bases and V by 3 bases; bases with no gene match: 7. The CDR3 has 14 residues.

V usage is TRBV6-1 and J usage is TRBJ1-5; D uncertain. Germline V gene data show CDR1 as MNHNS and CDR2 as SASEGT. CDR3 size: 14 residues. V lost 1 base, J lost 0 bases, and 4 bases lay in between. CDR3 coding DNA: TGTGCCAGCAGTGAAGTCCCTAGCAATCAGCCCCAGCATTTT. Translation gives CASSEVPSNQPQHF.

The gene calls are TRBV5-4 and TRBJ1-2; 10 bases agree with TRBD1. J lost 8 bases, V lost 4 bases, and 14 bases had no gene match. This CDR3 has 16 amino acids. Germline lookup yields CDR1 SGHNT and CDR2 YYREEE (reference sequence). CDR3 DNA: TGTGCCAGCAGCCTTTTGGGACAGGGGAATCTCCGAGGCTACACCTTC. Amino acids: CASSLLGQGNLRGYTF.

This chain uses TRBV2 with TRBJ2-1; D unclear. The germline CDR1 and CDR2 sequences are SNHLY and FYNNEI. This CDR3 spans 16 amino acids. V lost 4 bases and J 0 bases, leaving 13 bases between the germline ends. As DNA, the CDR3 is TGTGCCAGCAGTGGGGCCCTGCGTAGCTCCTACAATGAGCAGTTCTTC. This encodes CASSGALRSSYNEQFF.

The genes are TRBV10-3 and TRBJ2-7; D remains unclear. Trimming pared 1 base from V and 4 bases from J, leaving 2 bases between. Germline CDR1 and CDR2: ENHRY and SYGVKD. This CDR3 region has 11 residues. The CDR3, as DNA: TGTGCCATCAGTGAGTTGTACGAGCAGTACTTC. It is translated as CAISELYEQYF.

The V and J genes are TRBV5-4 and TRBJ2-5, with 8 bases fitting TRBD2. CDR1 is SGHNT, CDR2 YYREEE, per germline (reference sequence). Germline trimming cut 6 bases from V and 5 bases from J; bases unmatched to any gene: 12. There are 15 residues in the CDR3. CDR3 nucleotide sequence: TGTGCCAGCACGGTCGGGGGGGGAGGTATGGAGACCCAGTACTTC. Translated, it gives CASTVGGGGMETQYF.

The chain employs TRBV5-1 and TRBJ1-1; TRBD1 is a possible D gene (5 bases). Germline-derived CDR1 and CDR2 are SGHRS and YFSETQ. This CDR3 has 18 residues. The ends were cut back, 4 bases at V and 2 bases at J, with 24 bases in the middle. The CDR3 DNA sequence: TGCGCCAGCAGCCTTTCCTGGGGCCAGAAAGATCGAAACACTGAAGCTTTCTTT. Its protein is CASSLSWGQKDRNTEAFF.

The chain has TRBV6-1 and TRBJ1-4; D unresolved. Germline values: CDR1 MNHNS, CDR2 SASEGT. This CDR3 region has 16 residues. The ends were cut back, 0 bases at V and 2 bases at J, with 10 bases in the middle. The CDR3: CASSEAGVTTNEKLFF. CDR3 DNA sequence: TGTGCCAGCAGTGAAGCAGGAGTGACCACTAATGAAAAACTGTTTTTT.

This chain connects TRBV5-1 to TRBJ2-1; 11 bases line up with TRBD2. The CDR3 sequence is 14 residues long. The V gene end was trimmed by 3 bases and the J gene end by 10 bases; junction bases not matched to a gene: 6. From germline, CDR1 is SGHRS and CDR2 YFSETQ. The CDR3 reads CASSSSGTSGEQFF. The CDR3 nucleotides are TGCGCCAGCAGCTCTTCCGGGACTAGCGGAGAGCAGTTCTTC.

This clone showed up just a few times. The rearrangement links TRBV4-2 to TRBJ2-6; 16 nucleotides agree with TRBD2. This CDR3 spans 19 amino acids. V lost 4 bases and J lost 2; bases outside the gene matches: 5. CDR1 is LGHNA, CDR2 YNFKEQ, per germline. The CDR3 sequence: CASSPGLAGGQAGANVLTF. Written as DNA, the CDR3 is TGTGCCAGCAGCCCGGGACTAGCGGGGGGGCAAGCTGGGGCCAACGTCCTGACTTTC.

This clone was picked up one time. The rearrangement links TRBV5-1 to TRBJ1-4; D is unresolved. The CDR3 consists of 15 residues. V was clipped by 0 bases and J by 3 bases, with 9 bases between them. The germline V gene encodes CDR1 SGHRS and CDR2 YFSETQ. CDR3 nucleotide sequence: TGCGCCAGCAGCTTGGCCGCGGTAGCTAATGAAAAACTGTTTTTT. Its protein product is CASSLAAVANEKLFF. The complete variable domain, with remaining parts taken from reference TRBV5-1 and TRBJ1-4, reads KAGVTQTPRYLIKTRGQQVTLSCSPISGHRSVSWYQQTPGQGLQFLFEYFSETQRNKGNFPGRFSGRQFSNSRSEMNVSTLELGDSALYLCASSLAAVANEKLFFGSGTQLSVL.

The V and J genes are TRBV15 and TRBJ2-2; 7 positions match TRBD1. The J segment lost 1 base and the V segment lost 9 bases, leaving 5 bases of the junction unmatched. The CDR3 spans 14 residues. Germline CDR1 LNHNV, CDR2 YYDKDF (reference sequence). CDR3 region: CATGTGVNTGELFF. The CDR3, as DNA: TGTGCCACTGGAACAGGGGTGAACACCGGGGAGCTGTTTTTT.

This clone was recorded only once. J is TRBJ2-1 and V is TRBV5-7; D uncertain. TRBV5-7 is sorted into the ORF group, with uncertain function. V gave up 0 bases and J gave up 8 bases, with 6 bases separating them. The CDR3 is 12 amino acids. In DNA form, the CDR3 reads TGTGCCAGCAGCTTGGGATGGGATGAGCAGTTCTTC. It encodes CASSLGWDEQFF.

The CDR3 DNA reads as TGTGCTAGTGGTTTGGTACCAGACGGCAGGCAGTACTTC. It specifies CASGLVPDGRQYF. This chain uses TRBV12-5 with TRBJ2-7; D is unclear. V lost 0 bases and J 9 bases, leaving 12 bases between the germline ends. Germline V CDR1 and CDR2: LGHNT, FRNRAP. The CDR3 covers 13 residues.

This chain connects TRBV27 to TRBJ2-1; 8 bases match TRBD1. Trimming took 5 bases from V and 0 from J; bases not matched to a gene: 12. The germline V gene encodes CDR1 MNHEY and CDR2 SMNVEV (reference sequence). The CDR3 totals 18 residues. CDR3 sequence (DNA): TGTGCCAGCAGTCCCGGGACAGGACTACCGAGCTCCTACAATGAGCAGTTCTTC. Protein: CASSPGTGLPSSYNEQFF.

The chain joins TRBV30 to TRBJ1-6; D perhaps matches TRBD1 (5 bases). Germline-derived CDR1 and CDR2 are GTSNPN and SVGIG (reference sequence). V lost 5 bases and J 8 bases, leaving 13 bases between the germline ends. The CDR3 has 13 amino acids. The CDR3 nucleotides read TGTGCCTGGTCAGGGTCTGTGGATTCACCCCTCCACTTT. Protein product: CAWSGSVDSPLHF.